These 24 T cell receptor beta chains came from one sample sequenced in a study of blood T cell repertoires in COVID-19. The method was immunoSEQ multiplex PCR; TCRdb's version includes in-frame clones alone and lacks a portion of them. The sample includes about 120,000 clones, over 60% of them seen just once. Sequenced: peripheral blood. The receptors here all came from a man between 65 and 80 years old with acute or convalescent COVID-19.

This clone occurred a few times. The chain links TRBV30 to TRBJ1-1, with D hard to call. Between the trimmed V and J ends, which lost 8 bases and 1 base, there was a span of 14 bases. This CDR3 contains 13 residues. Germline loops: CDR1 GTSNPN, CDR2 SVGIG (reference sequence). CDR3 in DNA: TGTGCCCTTGGGTTACAGCCGAACACTGAAGCTTTCTTT. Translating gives CALGLQPNTEAFF.

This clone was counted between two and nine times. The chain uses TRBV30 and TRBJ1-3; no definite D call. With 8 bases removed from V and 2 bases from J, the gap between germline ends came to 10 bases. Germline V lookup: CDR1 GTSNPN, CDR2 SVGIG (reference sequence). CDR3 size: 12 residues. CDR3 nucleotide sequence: TGTGCCGGGCGGGGAGCTGGAAACACCATATATTTT. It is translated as CAGRGAGNTIYF.

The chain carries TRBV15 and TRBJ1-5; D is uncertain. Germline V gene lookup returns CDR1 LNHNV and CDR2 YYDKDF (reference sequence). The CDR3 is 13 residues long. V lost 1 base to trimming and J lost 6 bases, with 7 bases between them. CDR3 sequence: CATSRAPGQPQHF. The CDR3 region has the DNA TGTGCCACCAGCAGAGCTCCGGGTCAGCCCCAGCATTTT.

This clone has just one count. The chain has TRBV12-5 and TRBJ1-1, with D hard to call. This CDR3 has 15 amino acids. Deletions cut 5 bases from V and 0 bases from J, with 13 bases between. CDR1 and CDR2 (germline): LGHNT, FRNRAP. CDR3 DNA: TGTGCTAGTGGTGGGTTTTGGCGGATGAACACTGAAGCTTTCTTT. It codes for CASGGFWRMNTEAFF.

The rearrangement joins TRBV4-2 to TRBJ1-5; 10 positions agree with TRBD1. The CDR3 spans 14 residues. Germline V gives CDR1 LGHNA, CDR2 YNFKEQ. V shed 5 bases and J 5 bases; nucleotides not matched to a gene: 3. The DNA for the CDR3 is TGTGCCAGCAGCGCGGGGACAGGGGATCAGCCCCAGCATTTT. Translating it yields CASSAGTGDQPQHF.

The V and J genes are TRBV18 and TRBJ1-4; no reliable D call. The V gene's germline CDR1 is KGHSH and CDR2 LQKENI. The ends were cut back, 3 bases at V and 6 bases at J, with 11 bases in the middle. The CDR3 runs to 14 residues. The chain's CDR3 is CASSPGGRDEKLFF. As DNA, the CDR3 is TGTGCCAGCTCACCCGGAGGGAGGGATGAAAAACTGTTTTTT.

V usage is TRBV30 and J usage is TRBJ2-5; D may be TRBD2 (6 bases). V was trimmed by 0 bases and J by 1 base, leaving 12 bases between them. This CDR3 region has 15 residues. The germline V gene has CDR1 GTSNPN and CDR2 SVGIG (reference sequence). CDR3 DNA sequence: TGTGCCTGGAGTGTAACCGGGGGATTCCAAGAGACCCAGTACTTC. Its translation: CAWSVTGGFQETQYF.

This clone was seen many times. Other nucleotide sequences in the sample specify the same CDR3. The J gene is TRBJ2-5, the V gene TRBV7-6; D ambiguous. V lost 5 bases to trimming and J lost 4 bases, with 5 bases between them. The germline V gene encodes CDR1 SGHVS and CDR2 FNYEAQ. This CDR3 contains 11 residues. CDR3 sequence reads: CASSPGETQYF. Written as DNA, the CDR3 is TGTGCCAGCAGCCCCGGAGAGACCCAGTACTTC.

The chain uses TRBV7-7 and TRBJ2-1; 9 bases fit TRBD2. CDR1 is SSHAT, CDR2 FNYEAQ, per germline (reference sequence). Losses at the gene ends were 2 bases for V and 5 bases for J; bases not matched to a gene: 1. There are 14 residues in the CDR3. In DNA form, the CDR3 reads TGTGCCAGCAGCTTATCTAGCGGGAACAATGAGCAGTTCTTC. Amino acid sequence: CASSLSSGNNEQFF.

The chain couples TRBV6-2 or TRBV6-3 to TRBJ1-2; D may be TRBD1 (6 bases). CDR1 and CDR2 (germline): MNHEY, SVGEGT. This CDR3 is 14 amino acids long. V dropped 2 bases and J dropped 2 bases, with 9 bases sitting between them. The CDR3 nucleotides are TGTGCCAGCAGTTACACAGGGTCCAACTATGGCTACACCTTC. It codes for CASSYTGSNYGYTF.

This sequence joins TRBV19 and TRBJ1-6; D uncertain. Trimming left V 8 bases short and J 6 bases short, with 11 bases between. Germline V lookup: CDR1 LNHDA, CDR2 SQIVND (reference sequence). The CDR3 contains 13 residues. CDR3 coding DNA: TGTGCCAGTCGGGGATTTGTTAATTCACCCCTCCACTTT. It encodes CASRGFVNSPLHF.

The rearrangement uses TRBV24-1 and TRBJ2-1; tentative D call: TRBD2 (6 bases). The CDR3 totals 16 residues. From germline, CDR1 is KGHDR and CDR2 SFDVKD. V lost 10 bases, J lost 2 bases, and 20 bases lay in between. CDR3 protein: CATKEIERAAYNEQFF. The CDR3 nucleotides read TGTGCCACGAAAGAAATCGAGCGGGCGGCCTACAATGAGCAGTTCTTC.

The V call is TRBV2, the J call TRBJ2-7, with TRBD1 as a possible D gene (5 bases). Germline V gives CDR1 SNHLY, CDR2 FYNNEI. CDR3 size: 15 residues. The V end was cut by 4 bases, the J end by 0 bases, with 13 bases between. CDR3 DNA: TGTGCCAGCAGTGGGGGCCCATCTTCCTCCTACGAGCAGTACTTC. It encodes CASSGGPSSSYEQYF.

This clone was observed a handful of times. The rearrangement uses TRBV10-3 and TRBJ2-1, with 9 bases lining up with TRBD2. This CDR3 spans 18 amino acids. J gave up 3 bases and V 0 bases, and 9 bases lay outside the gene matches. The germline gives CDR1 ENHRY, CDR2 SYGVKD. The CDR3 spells CAISESLVAGAGYNEQFF. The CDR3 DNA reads TGTGCCATCAGTGAGTCCCTAGTAGCGGGAGCGGGCTACAATGAGCAGTTCTTC.

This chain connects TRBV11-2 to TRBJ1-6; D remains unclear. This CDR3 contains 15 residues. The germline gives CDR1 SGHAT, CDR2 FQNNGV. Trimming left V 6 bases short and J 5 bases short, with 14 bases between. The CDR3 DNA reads TGTGCCAGCAGACCAAGGAACAGAGATAATTCACCCCTCCACTTT. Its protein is CASRPRNRDNSPLHF.

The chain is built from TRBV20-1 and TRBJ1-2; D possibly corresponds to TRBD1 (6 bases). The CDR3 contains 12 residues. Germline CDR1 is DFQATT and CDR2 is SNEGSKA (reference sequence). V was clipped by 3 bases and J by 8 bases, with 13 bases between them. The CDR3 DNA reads TGCAGTGCTAGTAAGGGGGAAGGAGGCTACACCTTC. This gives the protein CSASKGEGGYTF.

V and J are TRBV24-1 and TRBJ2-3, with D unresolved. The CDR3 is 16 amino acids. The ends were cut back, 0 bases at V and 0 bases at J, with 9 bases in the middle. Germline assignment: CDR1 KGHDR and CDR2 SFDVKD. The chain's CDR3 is CATSDLLPSSTDTQYF. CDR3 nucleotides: TGTGCCACCAGTGATTTGCTACCGTCAAGCACAGATACGCAGTATTTT.

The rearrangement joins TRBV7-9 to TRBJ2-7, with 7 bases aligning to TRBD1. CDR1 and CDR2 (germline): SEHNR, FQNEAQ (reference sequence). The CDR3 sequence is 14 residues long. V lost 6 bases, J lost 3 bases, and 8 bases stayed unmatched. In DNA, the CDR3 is TGTGCCAGCAGGCAAATCGGGACAGACTACGAGCAGTACTTC. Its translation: CASRQIGTDYEQYF.

The CDR3 region is CASSRLAEYEQYF. In nucleotides, the CDR3 is TGTGCCAGCAGTAGATTAGCGGAGTACGAGCAGTACTTC. The V call is TRBV2, the J call TRBJ2-7; possible D gene TRBD2, 6 bases. This CDR3 is built from 13 residues. V lost 5 bases and J lost 4, with 12 bases in between. The germline V gene encodes CDR1 SNHLY and CDR2 FYNNEI. The whole variable domain, filled in from reference TRBV2 and TRBJ2-7, reads EPEVTQTPSHQVTQMGQEVILRCVPISNHLYFYWYRQILGQKVEFLVSFYNNEISEKSEIFDDQFSVERPDGSNFTLKIRSTKLEDSAMYFCASSRLAEYEQYFGPGTRLTVT.

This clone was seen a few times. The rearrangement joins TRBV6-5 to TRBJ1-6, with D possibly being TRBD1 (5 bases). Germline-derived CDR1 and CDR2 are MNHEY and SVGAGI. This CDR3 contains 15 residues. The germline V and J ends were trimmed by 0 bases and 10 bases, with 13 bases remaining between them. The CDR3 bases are TGTGCCAGCAGTTACTCGACAGAAGGACGATCACCCCTCCACTTT. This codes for CASSYSTEGRSPLHF.

The DNA for the CDR3 is TGTGCCAGCAGTTACAGCTTTAGAGGAAACACCATATATTTT. Its translation is CASSYSFRGNTIYF. The rearrangement joins TRBV6-6 to TRBJ1-3; D is undetermined. Germline assignment: CDR1 MNHNY and CDR2 SVGAGI (reference sequence). This CDR3 spans 14 amino acids. Trimming cost V 2 bases and J 4 bases, with 9 bases left between them.

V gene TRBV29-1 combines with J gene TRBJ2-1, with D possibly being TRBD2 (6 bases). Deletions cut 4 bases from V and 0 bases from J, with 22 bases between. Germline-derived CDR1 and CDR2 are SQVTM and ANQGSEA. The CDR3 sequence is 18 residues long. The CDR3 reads CSVGRPGVNVPSYNEQFF. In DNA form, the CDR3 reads TGCAGCGTTGGTCGGCCGGGAGTTAATGTTCCCTCCTACAATGAGCAGTTCTTC.

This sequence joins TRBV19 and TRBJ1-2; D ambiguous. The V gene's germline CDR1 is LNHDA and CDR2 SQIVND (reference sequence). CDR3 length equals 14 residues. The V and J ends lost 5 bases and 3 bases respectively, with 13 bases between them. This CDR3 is CASSYAERHYGYTF. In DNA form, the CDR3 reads TGTGCCAGTAGTTACGCGGAGAGGCACTATGGCTACACCTTC. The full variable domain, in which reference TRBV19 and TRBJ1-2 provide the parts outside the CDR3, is DGGITQSPKYLFRKEGQNVTLSCEQNLNHDAMYWYRQDPGQGLRLIYYSQIVNDFQKGDIAEGYSVSREKKESFPLTVTSAQKNPTAFYLCASSYAERHYGYTFGSGTRLTVV.

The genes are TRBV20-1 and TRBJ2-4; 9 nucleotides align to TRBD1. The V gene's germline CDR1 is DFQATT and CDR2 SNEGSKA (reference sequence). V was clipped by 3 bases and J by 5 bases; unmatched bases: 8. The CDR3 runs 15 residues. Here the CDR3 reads CSASNRGRGENIQYF. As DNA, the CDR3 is TGCAGTGCTAGTAACAGGGGGCGCGGGGAAAACATTCAGTACTTC.